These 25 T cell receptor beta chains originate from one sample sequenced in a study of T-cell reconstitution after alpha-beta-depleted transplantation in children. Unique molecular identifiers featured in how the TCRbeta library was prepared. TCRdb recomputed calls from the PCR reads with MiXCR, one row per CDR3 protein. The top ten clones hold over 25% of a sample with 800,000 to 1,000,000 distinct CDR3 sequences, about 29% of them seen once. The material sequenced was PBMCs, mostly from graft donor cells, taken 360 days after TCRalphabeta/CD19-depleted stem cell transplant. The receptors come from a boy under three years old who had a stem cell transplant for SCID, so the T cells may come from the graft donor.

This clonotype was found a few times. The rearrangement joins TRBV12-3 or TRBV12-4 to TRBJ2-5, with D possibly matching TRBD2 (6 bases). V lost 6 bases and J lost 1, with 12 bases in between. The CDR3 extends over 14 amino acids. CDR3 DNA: TGTGCCAGCAGCGAGGGACTTCTCCAAGAGACCCAGTACTTC. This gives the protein CASSEGLLQETQYF.

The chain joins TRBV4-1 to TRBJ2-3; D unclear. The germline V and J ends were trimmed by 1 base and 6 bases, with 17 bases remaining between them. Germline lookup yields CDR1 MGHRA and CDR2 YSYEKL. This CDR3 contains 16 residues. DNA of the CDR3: TGCGCCAGCAGCCAAGTTCAGGTACACCCAATGGATACGCAGTATTTT. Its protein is CASSQVQVHPMDTQYF.

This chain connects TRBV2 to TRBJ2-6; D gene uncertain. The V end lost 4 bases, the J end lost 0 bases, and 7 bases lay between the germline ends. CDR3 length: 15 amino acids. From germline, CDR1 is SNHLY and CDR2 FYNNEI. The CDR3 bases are TGTGCCAGCAGTGGTGGAGACTCTGGGGCCAACGTCCTGACTTTC. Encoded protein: CASSGGDSGANVLTF.

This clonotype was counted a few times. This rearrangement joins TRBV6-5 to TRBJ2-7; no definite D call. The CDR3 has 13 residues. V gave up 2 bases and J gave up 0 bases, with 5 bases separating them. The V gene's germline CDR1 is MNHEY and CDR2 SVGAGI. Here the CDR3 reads CASSYARSYEQYF. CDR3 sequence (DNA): TGTGCCAGCAGTTACGCACGCTCCTACGAGCAGTACTTC.

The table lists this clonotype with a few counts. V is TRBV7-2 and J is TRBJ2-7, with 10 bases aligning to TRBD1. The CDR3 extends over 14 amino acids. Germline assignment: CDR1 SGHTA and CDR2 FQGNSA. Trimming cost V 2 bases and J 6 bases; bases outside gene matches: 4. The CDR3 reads CASSLKDRGGEQYF. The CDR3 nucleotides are TGTGCCAGCAGCTTAAAGGACAGGGGGGGCGAGCAGTACTTC.

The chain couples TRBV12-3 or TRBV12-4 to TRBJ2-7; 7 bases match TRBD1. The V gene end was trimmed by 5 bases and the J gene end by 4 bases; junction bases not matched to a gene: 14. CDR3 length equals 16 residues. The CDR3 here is CASSRRFGDSSYEQYF. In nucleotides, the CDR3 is TGTGCCAGCAGTCGCCGGTTTGGGGACAGTTCTTACGAGCAGTACTTC.

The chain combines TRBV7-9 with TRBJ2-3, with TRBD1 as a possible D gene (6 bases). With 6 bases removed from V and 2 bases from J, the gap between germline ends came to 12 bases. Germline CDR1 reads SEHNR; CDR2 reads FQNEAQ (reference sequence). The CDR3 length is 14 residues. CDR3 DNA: TGTGCCAGCAGATCCGGGACATCCACAGATACGCAGTATTTT. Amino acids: CASRSGTSTDTQYF.

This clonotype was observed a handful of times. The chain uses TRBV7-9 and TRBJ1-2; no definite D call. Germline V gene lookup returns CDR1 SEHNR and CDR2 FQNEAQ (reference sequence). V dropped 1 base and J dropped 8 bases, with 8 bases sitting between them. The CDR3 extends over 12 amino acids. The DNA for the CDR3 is TGTGCCAGCAGCTTAGTCGCTCGAGGCTACACCTTC. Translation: CASSLVARGYTF.

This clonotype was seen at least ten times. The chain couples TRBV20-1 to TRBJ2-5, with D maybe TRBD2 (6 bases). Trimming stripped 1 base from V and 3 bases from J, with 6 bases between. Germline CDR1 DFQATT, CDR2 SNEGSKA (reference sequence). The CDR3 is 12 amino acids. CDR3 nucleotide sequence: TGCAGTGCTAGAGCGGGAGAAGAGACCCAGTACTTC. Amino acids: CSARAGEETQYF.

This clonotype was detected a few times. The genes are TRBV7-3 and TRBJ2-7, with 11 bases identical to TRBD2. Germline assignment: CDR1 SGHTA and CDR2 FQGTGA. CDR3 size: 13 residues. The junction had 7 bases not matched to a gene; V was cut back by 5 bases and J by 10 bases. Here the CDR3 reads CASSQGTSGKQYF. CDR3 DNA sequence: TGTGCCAGCAGCCAAGGGACTAGCGGCAAACAGTACTTC. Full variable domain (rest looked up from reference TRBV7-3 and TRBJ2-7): GAGVSQTPSNKVTEKGKYVELRCDPISGHTALYWYRQSLGQGPEFLIYFQGTGAADDSGLPNDRFFAVRPEGSVSTLKIQRTERGDSAVYLCASSQGTSGKQYFGPGTRLTVT.

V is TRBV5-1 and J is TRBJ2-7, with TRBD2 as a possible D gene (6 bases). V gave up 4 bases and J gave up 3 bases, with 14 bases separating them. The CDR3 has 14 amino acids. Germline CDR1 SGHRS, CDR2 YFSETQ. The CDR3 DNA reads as TGCGCCAGCAGCAAGGCGGGGTTCCGCTACGAGCAGTACTTC. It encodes CASSKAGFRYEQYF. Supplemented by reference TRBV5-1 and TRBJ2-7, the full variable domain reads KAGVTQTPRYLIKTRGQQVTLSCSPISGHRSVSWYQQTPGQGLQFLFEYFSETQRNKGNFPGRFSGRQFSNSRSEMNVSTLELGDSALYLCASSKAGFRYEQYFGPGTRLTVT.

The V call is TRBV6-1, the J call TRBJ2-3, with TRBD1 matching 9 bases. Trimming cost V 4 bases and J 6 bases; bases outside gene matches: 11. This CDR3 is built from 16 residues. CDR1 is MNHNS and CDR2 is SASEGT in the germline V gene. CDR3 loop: CASSAGPGQGGDTQYF. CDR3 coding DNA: TGTGCCAGCAGTGCCGGACCGGGACAGGGCGGGGATACGCAGTATTTT.

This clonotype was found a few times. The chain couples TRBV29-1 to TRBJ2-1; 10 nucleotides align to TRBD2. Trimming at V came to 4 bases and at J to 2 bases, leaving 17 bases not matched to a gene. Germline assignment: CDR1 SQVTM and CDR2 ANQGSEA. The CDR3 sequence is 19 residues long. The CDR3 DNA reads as TGCAGCGTTGGAACCCCGAAAGCGGGGGGGAGCTACCCCTACAATGAGCAGTTCTTC. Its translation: CSVGTPKAGGSYPYNEQFF.

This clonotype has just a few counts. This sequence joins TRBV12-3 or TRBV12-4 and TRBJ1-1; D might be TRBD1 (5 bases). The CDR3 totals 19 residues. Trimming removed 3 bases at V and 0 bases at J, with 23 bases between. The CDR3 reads CASSFFYRPRQKLNTEAFF. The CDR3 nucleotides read TGTGCCAGCAGTTTTTTTTATCGTCCGAGACAGAAACTGAACACTGAAGCTTTCTTT.

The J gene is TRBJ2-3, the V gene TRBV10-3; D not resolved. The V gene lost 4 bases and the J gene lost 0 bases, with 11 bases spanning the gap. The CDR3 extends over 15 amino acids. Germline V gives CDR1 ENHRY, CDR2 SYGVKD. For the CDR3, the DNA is TGTGCCATCAGTGTCGCAGGCCCTAGCACAGATACGCAGTATTTT. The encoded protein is CAISVAGPSTDTQYF.

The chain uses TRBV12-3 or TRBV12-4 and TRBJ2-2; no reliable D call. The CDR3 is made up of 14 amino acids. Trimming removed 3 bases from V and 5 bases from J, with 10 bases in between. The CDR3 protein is CASSLRSLTGELFF. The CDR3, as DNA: TGTGCCAGCAGTTTGAGAAGTCTTACCGGGGAGCTGTTTTTT.

The CDR3 DNA follows: TGTGCCAGCAGCCCTGGGACAGGGAGAACCGGAAACACCATATATTTT. Its protein product is CASSPGTGRTGNTIYF. J is TRBJ1-3 and V is TRBV5-6, with TRBD1 identical over 9 bases. J lost 4 bases, V lost 4 bases, and 9 bases had no gene match. The length of the CDR3 is 16 residues. The germline V gene encodes CDR1 SGHDT and CDR2 YYEEEE.

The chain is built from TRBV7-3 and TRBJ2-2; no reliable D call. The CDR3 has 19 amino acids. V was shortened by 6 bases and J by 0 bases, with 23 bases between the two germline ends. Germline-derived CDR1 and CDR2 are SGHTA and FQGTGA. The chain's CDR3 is CASSPSGPYLLANTGELFF. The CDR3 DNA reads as TGTGCCAGCAGTCCGTCCGGGCCATATCTACTGGCGAACACCGGGGAGCTGTTTTTT.

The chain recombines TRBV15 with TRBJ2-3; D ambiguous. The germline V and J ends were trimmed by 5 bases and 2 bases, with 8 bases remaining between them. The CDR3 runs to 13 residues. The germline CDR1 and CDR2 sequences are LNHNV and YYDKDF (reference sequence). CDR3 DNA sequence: TGTGCCACCAGCCGAAAGTTCACAGATACGCAGTATTTT. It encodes CATSRKFTDTQYF. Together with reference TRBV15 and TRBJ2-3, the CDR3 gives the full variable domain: DAMVIQNPRYQVTQFGKPVTLSCSQTLNHNVMYWYQQKSSQAPKLLFHYYDKDFNNEADTPDNFQSRRPNTSFCFLDIRSPGLGDTAMYLCATSRKFTDTQYFGPGTRLTVL.

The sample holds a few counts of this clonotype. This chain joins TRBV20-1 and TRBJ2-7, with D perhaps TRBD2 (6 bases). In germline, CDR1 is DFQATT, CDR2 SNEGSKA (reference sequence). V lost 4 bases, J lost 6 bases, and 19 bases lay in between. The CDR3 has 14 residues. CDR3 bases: TGCAGTGCTACGAGGCTTGGCGGGGCTCTCGAGCAGTACTTC. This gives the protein CSATRLGGALEQYF.

In nucleotides, the CDR3 is TGTGCCAGCAGTTTATTAGCGGGGGGACGAGAGCAGTTCTTC. As protein: CASSLLAGGREQFF. This rearrangement joins TRBV27 to TRBJ2-1; 10 nucleotides align to TRBD2. V was clipped by 1 base and J by 10 bases; unmatched bases: 4. Germline CDR1 reads MNHEY; CDR2 reads SMNVEV (reference sequence). This CDR3 contains 14 residues.

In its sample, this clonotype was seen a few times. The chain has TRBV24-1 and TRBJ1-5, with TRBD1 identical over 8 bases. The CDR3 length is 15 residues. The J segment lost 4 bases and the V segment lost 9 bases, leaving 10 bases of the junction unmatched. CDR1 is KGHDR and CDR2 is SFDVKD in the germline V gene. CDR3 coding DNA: TGTGCCACCCAAGGACAGGGCGGTCCGAATCAGCCCCAGCATTTT. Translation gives CATQGQGGPNQPQHF.

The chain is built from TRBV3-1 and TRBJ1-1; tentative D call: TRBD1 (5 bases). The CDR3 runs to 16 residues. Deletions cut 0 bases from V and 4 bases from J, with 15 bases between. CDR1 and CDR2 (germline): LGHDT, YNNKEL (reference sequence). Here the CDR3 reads CASSQDYRGSGTEAFF. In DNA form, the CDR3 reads TGTGCCAGCAGCCAAGATTACCGGGGGTCAGGCACTGAAGCTTTCTTT.

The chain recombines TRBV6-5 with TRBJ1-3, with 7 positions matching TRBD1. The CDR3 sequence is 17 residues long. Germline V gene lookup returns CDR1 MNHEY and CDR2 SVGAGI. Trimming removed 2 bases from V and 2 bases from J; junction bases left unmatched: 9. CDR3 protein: CASSYGGRGFAGNTIYF. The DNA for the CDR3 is TGTGCCAGCAGTTACGGGGGCAGGGGGTTCGCTGGAAACACCATATATTTT.

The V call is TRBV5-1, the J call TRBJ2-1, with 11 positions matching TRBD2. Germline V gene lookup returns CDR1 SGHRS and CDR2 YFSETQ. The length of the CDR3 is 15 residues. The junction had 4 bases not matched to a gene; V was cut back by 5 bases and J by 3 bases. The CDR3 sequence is CASSMTSGDYNEQFF. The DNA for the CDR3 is TGCGCCAGCAGTATGACTAGCGGGGACTACAATGAGCAGTTCTTC.